This TCR beta chain was retrieved from a study of blood T cell repertoires in COVID-19 (dated by TCRdb to between 2020 and 2021). Some background on the complete study: Samples from collaborators originated in the United States, Italy and Spain and spanned both the acute and convalescent phases of COVID-19. The prospective study material was composed of cDNA or gDNA derived from T cells, B-cell-depleted T cells, or PBMCs. The dataset comprised deeply sampled blood TCRbeta repertoires from subjects exposed to, actively infected with, or recovered from COVID-19. The repertoires were made available in a free public database intended to serve as a resource for research on the immune response to SARS-CoV-2. Samples came from the ongoing ImmuneRACE study (first 160 participants) plus 1,254 subjects from 6 global collaborators. The sample metadata nearly always contained a de-identified subject ID, COVID-19 status, age in years and sex. Where available, HLA class I and class II types were taken from metadata supplied by the sample provider and were not determined by assay-based typing.

As encoded in the germline V gene, CDR1 is MDHEN while CDR2 is SYDVKM. The CDR3, cysteine through phenylalanine, is 13 amino acids long. The only DNA kept is the CDR3, 39 bases in frame from the first base. V is pared back by 3 bases and J by 4 bases, with 9 bases lying between the germline termini. What the study reported, not specific to this receptor: The quantity of clinical and demographic metadata differed by source and by participant and was supplied without curation.

In the prospective study, participants were about 18 to 89 years old, resided in around 25 geographic areas of the United States, and were enrolled through a virtual design. To assign participants to cohorts, the prospective study relied on clinical history that participants themselves reported in a screening survey and a study questionnaire. ImmuneRACE Cohort 3 recovered participants were defined by two consecutive negative NP/OP PCR tests, healthcare professional clearance, or symptom resolution. Mobile phlebotomists in the prospective study collected whole blood, serum and a nasopharyngeal or oropharyngeal swab from every participant. Over a roughly two-month period, participants in the prospective study had the option of providing additional blood draws and questionnaires. Blood samples from the prospective study were shipped frozen or at room temperature prior to DNA extraction. As regards this clone: What this receptor recognizes is not known. No clone much larger than this one lies a single base away; base qualities are absent.

The immunoSEQ Assay, a bias-controlled multiplex PCR, was used to amplify TCRbeta CDR3 regions from genomic DNA. As for how the authors treated the data: The number of nucleated cells in each sample was estimated by amplification of reference gene primers within the assay. To quantify the absolute abundance of each unique TCRbeta CDR3 rearrangement, sequence reads were collapsed and filtered. For each sample, productive Simpson clonality was calculated as the square root of Simpson's diversity index over productive rearrangements. Not all clones reach the TCRdb copy of this immuneACCESS table, which keeps in-frame sequences only. Checked studies attribute under half of the gap to unresolved V genes and leave the rest unexplained. That table furnishes V, J and clone size, whereas the DNA furnished D and trimming. The sample profile shows a few hundred thousand clones; about 90% of them were found once. Of the sample, about 2% is held by the ten largest clones.

This receptor was obtained from a woman aged 60 to 75 who had recovered from COVID-19. Sequencing was done on a sample of PBMCs or T cells enriched from blood (not recorded which). This sequence uses TRBV28 and TRBJ1-2, and perhaps TRBD1 as D gene, on 5 matching bases. This receptor carries the CDR3 CASSFPGSYGYTF. DNA sequence: TGTGCCAGCAGTTTCCCAGGGTCCTATGGCTACACCTTC.